The source of this TCR beta chain is a study of blood T cells in healthy people across ages. Study conclusions and caveats: PBMCs were not sorted, which prevented a conclusive comparison of naive versus antigen-experienced cells. More naive CD4+ cells and higher diversity marked long-lived donors relative to aged donors.

With regard to this clonotype: Its target is not known.

A second PCR, run for about 7 to 11 cycles, used a sample-barcoded 5' primer plus a J-beta primer mix. TCRdb redid the calling of the 5' RACE reads with MiXCR, one entry per CDR3 protein. This sample carries some 1.8 million distinct CDR3 sequences, about two fifths of them seen once, and the ten largest clones take 20% to 25%. CDR1 is MDHEN, CDR2 SYDVKM, per germline. V dropped 7 bases and J dropped 6 bases, with 12 bases sitting between them. This CDR3 comprises 12 residues. Input material: blood. The clonotype originates from a human donor in good health. The chain couples TRBV28 to TRBJ2-5; D remains unclear. The CDR3 spells CASTTGRKTQYF. As DNA, the CDR3 is TGTGCCAGCACCACCGGTCGTAAGACCCAGTACTTC.